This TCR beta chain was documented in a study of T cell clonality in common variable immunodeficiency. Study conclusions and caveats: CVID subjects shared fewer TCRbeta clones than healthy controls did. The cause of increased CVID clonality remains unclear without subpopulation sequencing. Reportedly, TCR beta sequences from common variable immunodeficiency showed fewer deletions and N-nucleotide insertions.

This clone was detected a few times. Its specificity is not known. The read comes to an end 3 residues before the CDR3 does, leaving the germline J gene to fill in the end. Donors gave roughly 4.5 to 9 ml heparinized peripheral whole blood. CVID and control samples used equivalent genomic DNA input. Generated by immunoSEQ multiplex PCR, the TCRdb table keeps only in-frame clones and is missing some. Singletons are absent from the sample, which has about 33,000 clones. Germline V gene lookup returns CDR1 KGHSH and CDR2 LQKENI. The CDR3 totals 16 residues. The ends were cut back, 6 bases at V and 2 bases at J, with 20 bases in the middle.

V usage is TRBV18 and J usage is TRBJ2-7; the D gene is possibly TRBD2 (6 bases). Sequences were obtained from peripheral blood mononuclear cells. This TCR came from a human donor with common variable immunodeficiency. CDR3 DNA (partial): TGTGCCAGCTCCTACCGGGGTGACGGGGGAACCTACGAG. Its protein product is CASSYRGDGGTYE. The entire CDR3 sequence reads CASSYRGDGGTYEQYF.